The 3 T cell receptor beta chains below come from one sample, sequenced in a study of a mutant IDH1 vaccine in newly diagnosed glioma. Time point reported: week 35, safety follow-up. The content of each vaccine dose was 300 ug of mutant IDH1 20-mer peptide, and topical imiquimod accompanied it. Measured with immunoSEQ multiplex PCR; TCRdb has only the in-frame clones, and not every one. The repertoire holds tens of thousands of clones, with 75% to 85% as singletons. Their antigens are not known. Sequencing used PBMCs, obtained from a glioma patient whose treatment included an IDH1 peptide vaccine. These receptors were collected from a woman aged 50 to 60 with glioma.

This chain links TRBV29-1 with TRBJ1-1; D remains ambiguous. CDR1 and CDR2 (germline): SQVTM, ANQGSEA. V was pared by 4 bases and J by 6 bases, with 9 bases between. The CDR3 runs to 11 residues. CDR3 in DNA: TGCAGCGTTGGAGGGAGGGCTGAAGCTTTCTTT. As protein: CSVGGRAEAFF.

This rearrangement joins TRBV27 to TRBJ1-4; no reliable D call. CDR1 is MNHEY and CDR2 is SMNVEV in the germline V gene (reference sequence). Trimming removed 0 bases at V and 6 bases at J, with 11 bases between. CDR3 size: 15 residues. The CDR3 loop is CASSLSAGGHEKLFF. Here the CDR3 DNA reads TGTGCCAGCAGTTTATCGGCGGGTGGTCATGAAAAACTGTTTTTT.

This chain links TRBV14 with TRBJ2-1; 12 nucleotides line up with TRBD1. V lost 0 bases to trimming and J lost 9 bases; unmatched junction nucleotides: 6. Per the germline V gene, CDR1 is SGHDN and CDR2 is FVKESK. The CDR3 runs 16 residues. The CDR3 DNA is TGTGCCAGCAGCCAAGAACCCCGGGACAGGGGGCCTGAGCAGTTCTTC. Its translation is CASSQEPRDRGPEQFF.